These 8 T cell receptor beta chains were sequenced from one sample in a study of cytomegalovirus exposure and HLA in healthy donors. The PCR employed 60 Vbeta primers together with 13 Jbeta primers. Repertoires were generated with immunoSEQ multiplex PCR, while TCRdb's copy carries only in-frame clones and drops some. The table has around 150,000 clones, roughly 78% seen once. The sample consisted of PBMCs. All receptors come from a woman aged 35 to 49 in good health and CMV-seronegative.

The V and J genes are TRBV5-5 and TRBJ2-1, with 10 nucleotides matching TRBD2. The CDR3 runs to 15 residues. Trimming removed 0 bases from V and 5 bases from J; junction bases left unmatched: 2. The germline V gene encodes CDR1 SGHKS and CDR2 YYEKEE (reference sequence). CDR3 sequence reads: CASSLVLAGNNEQFF. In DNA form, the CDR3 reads TGTGCCAGCAGCTTGGTACTAGCGGGGAACAATGAGCAGTTCTTC.

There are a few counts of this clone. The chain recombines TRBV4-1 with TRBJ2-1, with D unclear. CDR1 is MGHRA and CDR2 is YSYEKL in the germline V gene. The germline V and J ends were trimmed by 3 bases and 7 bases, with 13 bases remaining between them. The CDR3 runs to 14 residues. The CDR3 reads CASSHILARNEQFF. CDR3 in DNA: TGCGCCAGCAGCCATATACTTGCTAGGAATGAGCAGTTCTTC.

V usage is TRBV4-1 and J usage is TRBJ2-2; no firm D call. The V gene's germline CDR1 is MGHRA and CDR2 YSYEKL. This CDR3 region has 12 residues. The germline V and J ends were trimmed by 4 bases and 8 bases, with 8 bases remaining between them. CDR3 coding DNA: TGCGCCAGCAGCCCCCAGTGGGGGGAGCTGTTTTTT. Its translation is CASSPQWGELFF.

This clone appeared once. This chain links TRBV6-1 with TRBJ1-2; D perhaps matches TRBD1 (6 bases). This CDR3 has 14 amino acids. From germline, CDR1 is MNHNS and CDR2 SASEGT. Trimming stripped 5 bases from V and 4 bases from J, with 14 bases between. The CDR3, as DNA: TGTGCCAGCAGTCCAGGGGTTGAGGGCTATGGCTACACCTTC. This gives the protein CASSPGVEGYGYTF.

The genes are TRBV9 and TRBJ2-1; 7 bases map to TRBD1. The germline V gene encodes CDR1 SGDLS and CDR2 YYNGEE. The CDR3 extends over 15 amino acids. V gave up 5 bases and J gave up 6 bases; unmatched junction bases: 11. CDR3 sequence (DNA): TGTGCCAGCAGTTACGACAGGGCAGTCACCAATGAGCAGTTCTTC. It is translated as CASSYDRAVTNEQFF.

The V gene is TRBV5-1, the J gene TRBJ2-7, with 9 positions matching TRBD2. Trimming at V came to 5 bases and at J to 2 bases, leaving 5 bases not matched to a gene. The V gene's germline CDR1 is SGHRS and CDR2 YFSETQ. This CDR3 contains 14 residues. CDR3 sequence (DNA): TGCGCCAGCAGTTCGACTAGCGGTGCCTACGAGCAGTACTTC. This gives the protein CASSSTSGAYEQYF.

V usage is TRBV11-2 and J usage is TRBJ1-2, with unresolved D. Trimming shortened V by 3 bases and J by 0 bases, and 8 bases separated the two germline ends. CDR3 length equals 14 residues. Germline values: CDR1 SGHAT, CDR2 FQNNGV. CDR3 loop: CASSFTSTNYGYTF. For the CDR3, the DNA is TGTGCCAGCAGCTTTACTTCCACTAACTATGGCTACACCTTC.

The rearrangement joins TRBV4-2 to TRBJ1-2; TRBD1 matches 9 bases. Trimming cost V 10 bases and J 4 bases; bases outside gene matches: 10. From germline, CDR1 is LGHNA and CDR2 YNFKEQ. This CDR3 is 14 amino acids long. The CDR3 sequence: CATRPGQGSYGYTF. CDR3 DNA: TGTGCCACAAGGCCCGGACAGGGGTCCTATGGCTACACCTTC.